This is a list of T cell receptor beta chains from one sample in a study of blood T cell repertoires in COVID-19. Sequenced by immunoSEQ multiplex PCR; TCRdb stores in-frame clones only, minus some. The data show approximately 150,000 clones, 80% to 90% seen once. Sequenced material: peripheral blood. These TCRs come from a woman in her 70s with acute or convalescent COVID-19. CDR3s include the opening cysteine and the closing phenylalanine or tryptophan. The order of the fields is V gene, J gene, D gene, clone size, CDR3 DNA, CDR3 protein. A D gene is named only where the DNA matches it firmly. Part of the rows lack a size; the others show once, few, many or a class for expanded clones.

v_call: TRBV6-7
j_call: TRBJ1-1
d_call: -
clone_size: -
cdr3_nt: TGTGCCAGCCTGACGCGGGTGGGCAGGACGAACACTGAAGCTTTCTTT
cdr3_aa: CASLTRVGRTNTEAFF

v_call: TRBV5-1
j_call: TRBJ2-7
d_call: TRBD2
clone_size: -
cdr3_nt: TGCGCCAGCAGTAATGGGACTAGCTCCTACGAGCAGTACTTC
cdr3_aa: CASSNGTSSYEQYF

v_call: TRBV2
j_call: TRBJ2-7
d_call: -
clone_size: -
cdr3_nt: TGTGCCAGCAGTCGGACAGTATACGAGCAGTACTTC
cdr3_aa: CASSRTVYEQYF

v_call: TRBV4-3
j_call: TRBJ2-3
d_call: TRBD2
clone_size: -
cdr3_nt: TGCGCCAGCAGCCAGGTAGCGGGGGCTACCCCAGATACGCAGTATTTT
cdr3_aa: CASSQVAGATPDTQYF

v_call: TRBV18
j_call: TRBJ1-2
d_call: -
clone_size: -
cdr3_nt: TGTGCCAGCTCACCATACAAGGGAGACTATGGCTACACCTTC
cdr3_aa: CASSPYKGDYGYTF

v_call: TRBV28
j_call: TRBJ2-7
d_call: -
clone_size: -
cdr3_nt: TGTGCCAGCAGACATCGGACACCCCGCTACGAGCAGTACTTC
cdr3_aa: CASRHRTPRYEQYF

v_call: TRBV6-6
j_call: TRBJ1-3
d_call: -
clone_size: -
cdr3_nt: TGTGCCAGCAGCTATACGGACAGCCGGCCTGGAAACACCATATATTTT
cdr3_aa: CASSYTDSRPGNTIYF

v_call: TRBV27
j_call: TRBJ2-7
d_call: -
clone_size: once
cdr3_nt: TGTGCCAGCAGTTTAAGACCAGCAGGGAGGAACGAGCAGTACTTC
cdr3_aa: CASSLRPAGRNEQYF

v_call: TRBV28
j_call: TRBJ2-7
d_call: TRBD2
clone_size: once
cdr3_nt: TGTGCCAGCCGGGGACTAGCCTACGAGCAATACTTC
cdr3_aa: CASRGLAYEQYF

v_call: TRBV7-2
j_call: TRBJ1-1
d_call: TRBD1
clone_size: -
cdr3_nt: TGTGCCAGCAGCTCCGACCGGACAGGGCAAGCTTTCTTT
cdr3_aa: CASSSDRTGQAFF

v_call: TRBV30
j_call: TRBJ1-3
d_call: -
clone_size: -
cdr3_nt: TGTGCCTGGGGGACCCCCGGGAACACCATATATTTT
cdr3_aa: CAWGTPGNTIYF

v_call: TRBV4-1
j_call: TRBJ2-5
d_call: TRBD2
clone_size: -
cdr3_nt: TGCGCCAGCAGCCAAGTTATAGCGGGGGTGGGGGAGACCCAGTACTTC
cdr3_aa: CASSQVIAGVGETQYF

v_call: TRBV6-2/TRBV6-3
j_call: TRBJ2-5
d_call: TRBD2
clone_size: once
cdr3_nt: TGTGCCAGCAGTTACCCGCTAGCGGGGAAAGAGGCCCAGTACTTC
cdr3_aa: CASSYPLAGKEAQYF

v_call: TRBV5-1
j_call: TRBJ2-2
d_call: -
clone_size: -
cdr3_nt: TGCGCCAGCAGCCCCCCGGGGGCCGGGGAGCTGTTTTTT
cdr3_aa: CASSPPGAGELFF

v_call: TRBV28
j_call: TRBJ1-6
d_call: -
clone_size: -
cdr3_nt: TGTGCCAGCAGTTCCAATCGGGGACCCCTCCACTTT
cdr3_aa: CASSSNRGPLHF

v_call: TRBV5-8
j_call: TRBJ2-7
d_call: TRBD2
clone_size: -
cdr3_nt: TGTGCCAGCAGCCTGCTAGCGGGAGCCCGCTACGAGCAGTACTTC
cdr3_aa: CASSLLAGARYEQYF

v_call: TRBV7-2
j_call: TRBJ2-1
d_call: TRBD2
clone_size: -
cdr3_nt: TGTGCCAGCAGCTTACTAGCGGTCGAGCAGTTCTTC
cdr3_aa: CASSLLAVEQFF

v_call: TRBV21-1
j_call: TRBJ1-2
d_call: -
clone_size: -
cdr3_nt: TGTGCCAGCAGCAAAGGTGGGCACAGGGGCATTTTAGACTATGGCTACACCTTC
cdr3_aa: CASSKGGHRGILDYGYTF

v_call: TRBV5-8
j_call: TRBJ1-2
d_call: -
clone_size: -
cdr3_nt: TGTGCCAGCAGCCCAAGCGCTAACTATGGCTACACCTTC
cdr3_aa: CASSPSANYGYTF

v_call: TRBV28
j_call: TRBJ1-5
d_call: -
clone_size: -
cdr3_nt: TGTGCCAGCAGACCCCGGGAGACGGGTCAGCCCCAGCATTTT
cdr3_aa: CASRPRETGQPQHF

v_call: TRBV2
j_call: TRBJ1-5
d_call: TRBD1
clone_size: -
cdr3_nt: TGTGCCAGCAGTGAAGCTGTTCGGACAGGGGGCGGTCAGCCCCAGCATTTT
cdr3_aa: CASSEAVRTGGGQPQHF

v_call: TRBV5-1
j_call: TRBJ1-1
d_call: -
clone_size: -
cdr3_nt: TGCGCCAGCCAGGGACAACTGAACACTGAAGCTTTCTTT
cdr3_aa: CASQGQLNTEAFF

v_call: TRBV18
j_call: TRBJ2-7
d_call: -
clone_size: -
cdr3_nt: TGTGCCAGCTCACCACCTTCCGGGAGCGGCTACGAGCAGTACTTC
cdr3_aa: CASSPPSGSGYEQYF

v_call: TRBV11-2
j_call: TRBJ2-6
d_call: TRBD2
clone_size: -
cdr3_nt: TGTGCCAGCAGTTTGCGGAACAGGGCGGTAGCGGGGACCTCTGGGGCCAACGTCCTGACTTTC
cdr3_aa: CASSLRNRAVAGTSGANVLTF

v_call: TRBV11-1
j_call: TRBJ2-1
d_call: -
clone_size: -
cdr3_nt: TGTGCCAGCAGCCCAGGGGACTACTACAATGAGCAGTTCTTC
cdr3_aa: CASSPGDYYNEQFF

v_call: TRBV7-3
j_call: TRBJ2-2
d_call: -
clone_size: -
cdr3_nt: TGTGCCAGCAGCCAAACGGGGGCCGGGGAGCTGTTTTTT
cdr3_aa: CASSQTGAGELFF

v_call: TRBV4-2
j_call: TRBJ1-1
d_call: TRBD1
clone_size: -
cdr3_nt: TGTGCCAGCAGCCGAGGACAGGGTCCCACCGGAGCTTTCTTT
cdr3_aa: CASSRGQGPTGAFF

v_call: TRBV11-2
j_call: TRBJ2-5
d_call: TRBD2
clone_size: -
cdr3_nt: TGTGCCAGCAGCCGGAATTGGGGGCGGGGGGACCAAGAGACCCAGTACTTC
cdr3_aa: CASSRNWGRGDQETQYF

v_call: TRBV27
j_call: TRBJ2-5
d_call: TRBD2
clone_size: -
cdr3_nt: TGTGCCAGCAGACCGGGACTAGCGGGAGGGCAGACCCAGTACTTC
cdr3_aa: CASRPGLAGGQTQYF

v_call: TRBV18
j_call: TRBJ1-2
d_call: TRBD1
clone_size: -
cdr3_nt: TGTGCCAGCTCGAATCAGGGGGCCGTTAACTATGGCTACACCTTC
cdr3_aa: CASSNQGAVNYGYTF

v_call: TRBV18
j_call: TRBJ2-7
d_call: TRBD1
clone_size: few
cdr3_nt: TGTGCCAGCTCACCGACAGGGGGCCCCTACGAGCAGTACTTC
cdr3_aa: CASSPTGGPYEQYF

v_call: TRBV28
j_call: TRBJ2-3
d_call: -
clone_size: -
cdr3_nt: TGTGCCAGCGTCCCCGGCGGGGCCACAGATACGCAGTATTTT
cdr3_aa: CASVPGGATDTQYF

v_call: TRBV3-1/TRBV3-2
j_call: TRBJ1-3
d_call: -
clone_size: -
cdr3_nt: TGTGCCAGCAGCCACCTAGGAGGAAACACCATATATTTT
cdr3_aa: CASSHLGGNTIYF

v_call: TRBV13
j_call: TRBJ1-1
d_call: -
clone_size: -
cdr3_nt: TGTGCCAGCAGCTTAGAGGGGCATTCGGGAGCCAACACTGAAGCTTTCTTT
cdr3_aa: CASSLEGHSGANTEAFF

v_call: TRBV11-3
j_call: TRBJ2-3
d_call: TRBD2
clone_size: once
cdr3_nt: TGTGCCAGCAGCCGGGGGGGAGGCACAGATACGCAGTATTTT
cdr3_aa: CASSRGGGTDTQYF

v_call: TRBV2
j_call: TRBJ1-2
d_call: -
clone_size: -
cdr3_nt: TGTGCCAGCAGTGACCAAGGGGTTGGCTATGGCTACACCTTC
cdr3_aa: CASSDQGVGYGYTF